These T cell receptor beta chains were read from a single sample in a study of T cell clonotyping in hematopoietic cell transplantation. This table comes from immunoSEQ multiplex PCR, and its TCRdb copy is limited to in-frame clones, with some not included. The sample contains about 45,000 clones, approximately 94% of which appear only once. Material for sequencing was peripheral blood mononuclear cells. The receptors shown here come from a woman between 45 and 65 years old in good health. Some clones in this sample may be carry-over from other donors' samples. Both conserved end residues are trimmed from each CDR3. The order of the fields is V gene, CDR3 protein.

V gene: TRBV5-1
CDR3 protein: ASSSTLAGTRTDTQY

V gene: TRBV7-6
CDR3 protein: ASRPPSNTEAF

V gene: TRBV7-2
CDR3 protein: ASSPTRGGTDTQY

V gene: TRBV2
CDR3 protein: ASRPTGYGYT

V gene: TRBV28
CDR3 protein: ASSPTGRNQPQH

V gene: TRBV7-2
CDR3 protein: ASSLSPAWGQETQY

V gene: TRBV7-8
CDR3 protein: ASSLGAGGKQY

V gene: TRBV9
CDR3 protein: ASSAETGGHSGNTIY

V gene: TRBV5-1
CDR3 protein: ASSPIAGAGGETQY

V gene: TRBV14
CDR3 protein: ASSQDWGGTEAF

V gene: TRBV5-1
CDR3 protein: ASGGPDGAKEQY

V gene: TRBV5-6
CDR3 protein: ASSLGQGSNQPQH

V gene: TRBV19
CDR3 protein: ASIESGRIGRGYT

V gene: TRBV11-3
CDR3 protein: ASSLVWGTKTYEQY

V gene: TRBV11-3
CDR3 protein: ASSLVGAETQY

V gene: TRBV4-1
CDR3 protein: ASSQPTGTGAIHGYT

V gene: TRBV18
CDR3 protein: ASSPGGTEDYEQY

V gene: TRBV5-1
CDR3 protein: ASSPNPGNEKLF

V gene: TRBV6-6
CDR3 protein: ASSYGQGSQPQH

V gene: TRBV9
CDR3 protein: ASSGVHPLGLGAF

V gene: TRBV9
CDR3 protein: ASSADPAGNQPQH

V gene: TRBV4-3
CDR3 protein: ASSQNTGETEAF

V gene: TRBV9
CDR3 protein: ASSVAIQGGGPGELF

V gene: TRBV5-8
CDR3 protein: ASSFVWMGELF

V gene: TRBV27
CDR3 protein: ASSFRTDQETQY

V gene: TRBV19
CDR3 protein: ASNVQALYSNQPQH

V gene: TRBV9
CDR3 protein: ASSVVENTIY

V gene: TRBV6-6
CDR3 protein: ASSKGGEDTQY

V gene: TRBV2
CDR3 protein: ASSDPRPNYGYT

V gene: TRBV7-6
CDR3 protein: ASSATRNSGANVLT

V gene: TRBV5-1
CDR3 protein: ASSLTGNPYEQY

V gene: TRBV10-3
CDR3 protein: AISESSILGNTIY

V gene: TRBV28
CDR3 protein: ASRPGAHGYT

V gene: TRBV4-2
CDR3 protein: ASSPRSSYNSPLH

V gene: TRBV9
CDR3 protein: ASSAPPNYGYT

V gene: TRBV12-5
CDR3 protein: ASVMDSTLQETQY

V gene: TRBV5-1
CDR3 protein: ASSPEGWGKADEQY

V gene: TRBV5-6
CDR3 protein: ASSLGDRDSYEQY

V gene: TRBV11-1
CDR3 protein: ASSYPGLAGRNEQF

V gene: TRBV9
CDR3 protein: ASSVDEGTNEKLF

V gene: TRBV10-3
CDR3 protein: ANSPGQGDNEQF

V gene: TRBV4-1
CDR3 protein: ASSQDSRDLYNEQF